The 15 T cell receptor beta chains below come from one sample, sequenced in a study of T cell responses to AZD1222 COVID-19 vaccine. The table came from immunoSEQ multiplex PCR; TCRdb's copy has only in-frame clones and leaves some out. The sample has about 57,000 clones, approximately 85% seen once. Material: peripheral blood, obtained on day 0 of AZD1222 vaccination. The receptor source for this set is an adult in good health.

V and J are TRBV5-4 and TRBJ2-1; D is perhaps TRBD1 (5 bases). The germline CDR1 and CDR2 sequences are SGHNT and YYREEE (reference sequence). V lost 4 bases and J lost 7, with 24 bases in between. The CDR3 has 17 residues. This CDR3 reads CASSPGGALGFNNEQFF. For the CDR3, the DNA is TGTGCCAGCAGCCCTGGTGGGGCCCTTGGATTTAATAATGAGCAGTTCTTC.

The V gene is TRBV3-1 (or the pseudogene TRBV3-2), the J gene TRBJ1-3; a weak D match, TRBD1 (5 bases). Trimming took 4 bases from V and 1 from J, leaving 11 bases between them. The CDR3 has 15 amino acids. Germline CDR1 and CDR2: LGHDT and YNNKEL (reference sequence). CDR3 nucleotides: TGTGCCAGCAGCCTAGACAGAATTTCTGGAAACACCATATATTTT. This encodes CASSLDRISGNTIYF.

The chain recombines TRBV3-1 (or the pseudogene TRBV3-2) with TRBJ1-2; 9 bases map to TRBD1. This CDR3 has 12 amino acids. With 4 bases clipped from V and 8 bases from J, the junction kept 2 bases outside the gene matches. The germline V gene encodes CDR1 LGHDT and CDR2 YNNKEL (reference sequence). The CDR3 is CASSLGTGGYTF. In nucleotides, the CDR3 is TGTGCCAGCAGCCTGGGGACAGGGGGCTACACCTTC.

The V and J genes are TRBV27 and TRBJ1-2, with a possible D match to TRBD1 (5 bases). CDR3 length: 14 residues. Per the germline V gene, CDR1 is MNHEY and CDR2 is SMNVEV (reference sequence). Trimming pared 6 bases from V and 4 bases from J, leaving 15 bases between. Here the CDR3 DNA reads TGTGCCAGCAGCTCCAGGGAGGAGGGCTATGGCTACACCTTC. The encoded protein is CASSSREEGYGYTF.

V gene TRBV14 combines with J gene TRBJ1-3; D gene unclear. V lost 4 bases, J lost 4 bases, and 11 bases lay in between. CDR1 and CDR2 (germline): SGHDN, FVKESK. The CDR3 has 14 amino acids. CDR3 region: CASSLQFVGNTIYF. In nucleotides, the CDR3 is TGTGCCAGCAGCCTTCAGTTCGTCGGAAACACCATATATTTT.

The gene calls are TRBV27 and TRBJ1-6, with D tentatively TRBD1 (5 bases). Trimming left V 5 bases short and J 5 bases short, with 19 bases between. CDR1 and CDR2 (germline): MNHEY, SMNVEV (reference sequence). This CDR3 spans 17 amino acids. Written as DNA, the CDR3 is TGTGCCAGCAGTACGCCTTGGGGATTGGGGCATAATTCACCCCTCCACTTT. This encodes CASSTPWGLGHNSPLHF.

The chain uses TRBV5-4 and TRBJ1-3, with D unresolved. Trimming took off 0 bases at V and 0 bases at J, with 7 bases between the two ends. Germline V gives CDR1 SGHNT, CDR2 YYREEE (reference sequence). CDR3 length: 15 residues. The CDR3 protein is CASSLAPSSGNTIYF. CDR3 sequence (DNA): TGTGCCAGCAGCTTGGCCCCGAGCTCTGGAAACACCATATATTTT.

To note about this clone: Other DNA sequences in the same sample also yield this CDR3. The rearrangement uses TRBV28 and TRBJ2-5, with a possible D match to TRBD1 (5 bases). Germline CDR1 reads MDHEN; CDR2 reads SYDVKM. This CDR3 is built from 14 residues. V lost 2 bases to trimming and J lost 3 bases, with 10 bases between them. The CDR3 nucleotides are TGTGCCAGCAGTTTAAGTGACAGAAAAGAGACCCAGTACTTC. Its protein product is CASSLSDRKETQYF.

The chain recombines TRBV18 with TRBJ1-5; D is possibly TRBD1 (5 bases). The CDR3 loop spans 13 amino acids. Deletions cut 5 bases from V and 7 bases from J, with 12 bases between. The germline CDR1 and CDR2 sequences are KGHSH and LQKENI. DNA of the CDR3: TGTGCCAGCTCATTCCAGGGTCCCCAGCCCCAGCATTTT. Protein product: CASSFQGPQPQHF.

The chain has TRBV25-1 and TRBJ1-4; D is perhaps TRBD1 (5 bases). This CDR3 contains 14 residues. Germline lookup yields CDR1 MGHDK and CDR2 SYGVNS. Trimming removed 2 bases at V and 13 bases at J, with 17 bases between. The CDR3 DNA reads as TGTGCCAGCAGTGAACCAGGGCCTGGTGGGCGACTGTTTTTT. As protein: CASSEPGPGGRLFF.

The chain combines TRBV14 with TRBJ1-6; D gene uncertain. V was clipped by 1 base and J by 4 bases, with 5 bases between them. CDR1 is SGHDN, CDR2 FVKESK, per germline. The CDR3 is 14 amino acids. The CDR3 sequence: CASSQVLYNSPLHF. The DNA for the CDR3 is TGTGCCAGCAGCCAAGTCCTTTATAATTCACCCCTCCACTTT.

J is TRBJ2-2 and V is TRBV9; D is tentatively TRBD1 or TRBD2 (6 bases each). This CDR3 comprises 16 residues. Germline-derived CDR1 and CDR2 are SGDLS and YYNGEE. V dropped 0 bases and J dropped 7 bases, with 16 bases sitting between them. Here the CDR3 DNA reads TGTGCCAGCAGCGTAGGATTGGGGGGCGGTGGCGGGGAGCTGTTTTTT. Amino acid sequence: CASSVGLGGGGGELFF.

This clone has more than one count but fewer than ten. The chain has TRBV19 and TRBJ1-5, with D tentatively TRBD1 (6 bases). This CDR3 has 17 residues. The V gene lost 9 bases and the J gene lost 1 base, with 22 bases spanning the gap. Germline CDR1 and CDR2: LNHDA and SQIVND (reference sequence). The DNA of the CDR3 is TGTGCCAGCAGCGCCTTTCTAGGGGGTGGGAGCAATCAGCCCCAGCATTTT. It is translated as CASSAFLGGGSNQPQHF. Full variable domain (rest looked up from reference TRBV19 and TRBJ1-5): DGGITQSPKYLFRKEGQNVTLSCEQNLNHDAMYWYRQDPGQGLRLIYYSQIVNDFQKGDIAEGYSVSREKKESFPLTVTSAQKNPTAFYLCASSAFLGGGSNQPQHFGDGTRLSIL.

In DNA form, the CDR3 reads TGTGCCAGCAGCCGGACAGGGACCCCGAGCACTGAAGCTTTCTTT. It specifies CASSRTGTPSTEAFF. The rearrangement links TRBV7-3 to TRBJ1-1; the match to TRBD1 covers 8 bases. Germline V CDR1 and CDR2: SGHTA, FQGTGA. This CDR3 is built from 15 residues. The J segment lost 4 bases and the V segment lost 5 bases, leaving 9 bases of the junction unmatched.

The chain couples TRBV5-6 to TRBJ2-7, with 9 nucleotides matching TRBD2. This CDR3 contains 14 residues. Germline assignment: CDR1 SGHDT and CDR2 YYEEEE. J lost 4 bases, V lost 3 bases, and 5 bases had no gene match. In DNA form, the CDR3 reads TGTGCCAGCAGCTCGGGACTAGCTATGTACGAGCAGTACTTC. Protein sequence: CASSSGLAMYEQYF.